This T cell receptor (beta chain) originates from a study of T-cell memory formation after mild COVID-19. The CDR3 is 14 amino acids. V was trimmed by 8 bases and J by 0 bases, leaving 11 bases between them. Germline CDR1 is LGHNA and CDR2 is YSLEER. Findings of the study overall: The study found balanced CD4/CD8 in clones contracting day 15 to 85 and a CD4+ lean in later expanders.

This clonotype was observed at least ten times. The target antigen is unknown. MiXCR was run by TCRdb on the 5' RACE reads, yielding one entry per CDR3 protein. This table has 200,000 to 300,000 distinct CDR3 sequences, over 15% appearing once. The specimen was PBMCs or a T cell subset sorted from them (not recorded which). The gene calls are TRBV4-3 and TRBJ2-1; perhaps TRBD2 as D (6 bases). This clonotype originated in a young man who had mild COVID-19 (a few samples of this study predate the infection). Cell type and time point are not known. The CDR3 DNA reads TGCGCCAGCTCCCGGGACTCCTCCTACAATGAGCAGTTCTTC. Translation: CASSRDSSYNEQFF.